Listed here are 21 T cell receptor beta chains from one sample, sequenced in a study of long-term antiretroviral therapy in people with HIV. At survey level, the immunoSEQ assay was run in its v3.0 version. The protocol was immunoSEQ multiplex PCR, while the TCRdb copy is restricted to in-frame clones and leaves out a portion. The repertoire consists of roughly 18,000 clones, with 90% to 95% occurring once and the leading ten covering more than 9%. Material: unsorted PBMCs, obtained 3 years after starting antiretroviral therapy. These receptors all come from a middle-aged man with HIV.

The rearrangement links TRBV19 to TRBJ2-3; D is perhaps TRBD2 (6 bases). V lost 5 bases and J lost 3, with 12 bases in between. Germline V gene lookup returns CDR1 LNHDA and CDR2 SQIVND (reference sequence). The CDR3 is 14 residues long. The CDR3 here is CASSPGRGTDTQYF. CDR3 in DNA: TGTGCCAGTAGTCCTGGGCGGGGAACAGATACGCAGTATTTT.

This sequence joins TRBV7-9 and TRBJ2-3; TRBD1 matches at 8 bases. CDR3 length: 16 amino acids. Trimming at V came to 6 bases and at J to 2 bases, leaving 10 bases not matched to a gene. Germline values: CDR1 SEHNR, CDR2 FQNEAQ (reference sequence). The CDR3 nucleotides are TGTGCCAGCAGGCCGGGACAGGCCCAAATCACAGATACGCAGTATTTT. Amino acid sequence: CASRPGQAQITDTQYF. The whole variable domain, remainder taken from reference TRBV7-9 and TRBJ2-3, is DTGVSQNPRHKITKRGQNVTFRCDPISEHNRLYWYRQTLGQGPEFLTYFQNEAQLEKSRLLSDRFSAERPKGSFSTLEIQRTEQGDSAMYLCASRPGQAQITDTQYFGPGTRLTVL.

This clone was counted once. The V call is TRBV4-3, the J call TRBJ1-1, with 8 bases identical to TRBD1. V gave up 3 bases and J gave up 2 bases; unmatched junction bases: 5. The germline V gene has CDR1 LGHNA and CDR2 YSLEER. The CDR3 is 15 amino acids. In nucleotides, the CDR3 is TGCGCCAGCAGCCACCGGGGACAGGAAAACACTGAAGCTTTCTTT. Amino acid sequence: CASSHRGQENTEAFF.

The CDR3 DNA follows: TGTGCCAGTAGTAGGGGGTTCACTGAAGCTTTCTTT. This sequence encodes CASSRGFTEAFF. This chain joins TRBV19 and TRBJ1-1, with D maybe TRBD1 (5 bases). The length of the CDR3 is 12 residues. V lost 4 bases to trimming and J lost 4 bases, with 7 bases between them. CDR1 and CDR2 from the germline V gene are LNHDA and SQIVND (reference sequence).

This clone appeared once. V usage is TRBV27 and J usage is TRBJ1-1; perhaps TRBD1 as D (5 bases). This CDR3 contains 12 residues. V lost 1 base and J 6 bases, leaving 6 bases between the germline ends. Germline V gene sequence: CDR1 MNHEY, CDR2 SMNVEV (reference sequence). CDR3 protein: CASSLWGAEAFF. In DNA form, the CDR3 reads TGTGCCAGCAGTTTATGGGGGGCTGAAGCTTTCTTT.

The CDR3 here is CASSPQLAGYTDTQYF. The CDR3 nucleotides read TGCGCCAGCAGCCCTCAACTAGCGGGGTATACAGATACGCAGTATTTT. The rearrangement uses TRBV4-3 and TRBJ2-3, with 10 bases fitting TRBD2. V was pared by 4 bases and J by 3 bases, with 7 bases of the junction left unmatched. The CDR3 loop spans 16 amino acids. The germline V gene has CDR1 LGHNA and CDR2 YSLEER.

This sequence joins TRBV4-1 and TRBJ2-1, with 10 positions matching TRBD1. With V trimmed by 4 bases and J by 8 bases, 14 bases remained unmatched. Germline assignment: CDR1 MGHRA and CDR2 YSYEKL. The CDR3 extends over 17 amino acids. In nucleotides, the CDR3 is TGCGCCAGCAGCCTTCTCGACAGGGGGCATCGAGGCGATGAGCAGTTCTTC. Its translation is CASSLLDRGHRGDEQFF.

In the case of this clone: Other DNA sequences in this sample translate to the same CDR3. The genes are TRBV6-4 and TRBJ1-2; D uncertain. Germline V gives CDR1 MRHNA, CDR2 SNTAGT. Trimming removed 0 bases from V and 5 bases from J, with 7 bases in between. The CDR3 has 13 amino acids. Here the CDR3 reads CASSDSGGYGYTF. The DNA of the CDR3 is TGTGCCAGCAGTGACTCCGGCGGATATGGCTACACCTTC.

This chain joins TRBV27 and TRBJ2-2; 9 nucleotides match TRBD2. The V segment lost 2 bases and the J segment 6 bases; nucleotides outside the gene matches: 1. The CDR3 spans 14 residues. The germline V gene encodes CDR1 MNHEY and CDR2 SMNVEV (reference sequence). The CDR3: CASSLAGGPGELFF. The CDR3, as DNA: TGTGCCAGCAGTTTAGCGGGGGGGCCCGGGGAGCTGTTTTTT.

This clone came up a few times. The gene calls are TRBV19 and TRBJ2-7, with 8 bases aligning to TRBD1. From germline, CDR1 is LNHDA and CDR2 SQIVND (reference sequence). J lost 2 bases, V lost 5 bases, and 5 bases had no gene match. This CDR3 region has 14 residues. The CDR3 spells CASSPWTGTYEQYF. The DNA of the CDR3 is TGTGCCAGTAGTCCTTGGACAGGGACCTACGAGCAGTACTTC.

V gene TRBV18 combines with J gene TRBJ1-3; 7 nucleotides agree with TRBD1. Germline lookup yields CDR1 KGHSH and CDR2 LQKENI. The CDR3 consists of 16 residues. J gave up 2 bases and V 3 bases, and 7 bases lay outside the gene matches. The CDR3 DNA sequence: TGTGCCAGCTCACCCCAGGGGGGGTCTCCTGGAAACACCATATATTTT. It yields the protein CASSPQGGSPGNTIYF. Full variable domain (remainder filled in from reference TRBV18 and TRBJ1-3): NAGVMQNPRHLVRRRGQEARLRCSPMKGHSHVYWYRQLPEEGLKFMVYLQKENIIDESGMPKERFSAEFPKEGPSILRIQQVVRGDSAAYFCASSPQGGSPGNTIYFGEGSWLTVV.

V and J are TRBV4-2 and TRBJ1-1, with TRBD1 matching over 7 bases. This CDR3 is built from 17 residues. CDR1 and CDR2 from the germline V gene are LGHNA and YNFKEQ. J gave up 1 base and V 5 bases, and 13 bases lay outside the gene matches. In DNA, the CDR3 is TGTGCCAGCAGCGTGCCGCCCAGGGGGGATCGGAACACTGAAGCTTTCTTT. This encodes CASSVPPRGDRNTEAFF.

The chain has TRBV4-3 and TRBJ1-2; TRBD1 matches at 8 bases. Germline V lookup: CDR1 LGHNA, CDR2 YSLEER. The CDR3 contains 15 residues. With V trimmed by 5 bases and J by 4 bases, 9 bases remained unmatched. For the CDR3, the DNA is TGCGCCAGCAGCTCGCGGACAGGGTTAGTCTATGGCTACACCTTC. Translated: CASSSRTGLVYGYTF.

V is TRBV25-1 and J is TRBJ2-3, with 12 bases lining up with TRBD1. The ends lost 1 base at V and 5 bases at J; junction bases unmatched: 10. The CDR3 sequence is 18 residues long. Germline CDR1 and CDR2: MGHDK and SYGVNS. CDR3 sequence: CASSEFELGDRGRDTQYF. CDR3 nucleotides: TGTGCCAGCAGTGAATTCGAACTCGGGGACAGGGGGCGAGATACGCAGTATTTT.

V and J are TRBV29-1 and TRBJ1-2; 8 nucleotides agree with TRBD1. Germline V gene sequence: CDR1 SQVTM, CDR2 ANQGSEA. V dropped 6 bases and J dropped 7; count of bases not matched to a gene: 7. The CDR3 runs 12 residues. CDR3 sequence: CSVSTGDFGYTF. In nucleotides, the CDR3 is TGCAGCGTGTCGACAGGGGACTTTGGCTACACCTTC.

This chain uses TRBV25-1 with TRBJ1-5; TRBD1 aligns across 11 bases. This CDR3 has 16 amino acids. V trimming: 0 bases; J trimming: 4 bases; junction bases outside the gene matches: 2. CDR1 is MGHDK and CDR2 is SYGVNS in the germline V gene. The CDR3: CASSEYGDRGNQPQHF. CDR3 DNA: TGTGCCAGCAGTGAATATGGGGACAGGGGGAATCAGCCCCAGCATTTT.

V and J are TRBV5-6 and TRBJ2-7; D is possibly TRBD2 (7 bases). Germline V gives CDR1 SGHDT, CDR2 YYEEEE. Trimming cost V 4 bases and J 4 bases, with 15 bases left between them. This CDR3 contains 14 residues. CDR3 in DNA: TGTGCCAGCAGCCTAGCGGACAGCGTATACGAGCAGTACTTC. It specifies CASSLADSVYEQYF.

The rearrangement uses TRBV29-1 and TRBJ2-7; D possibly corresponds to TRBD2 (5 bases). Germline CDR1 and CDR2: SQVTM and ANQGSEA. The CDR3 covers 14 residues. V lost 3 bases and J lost 4, with 16 bases in between. The CDR3 reads CSVDPGEGIYEQYF. CDR3 nucleotides: TGCAGCGTTGACCCCGGGGAAGGTATATACGAGCAGTACTTC.

The V gene is TRBV5-5, the J gene TRBJ2-7; D is unclear. The CDR3 covers 15 residues. Trimming removed 0 bases at V and 0 bases at J, with 10 bases between. Germline CDR1 reads SGHKS; CDR2 reads YYEKEE (reference sequence). CDR3 sequence reads: CASSLGPTSSYEQYF. CDR3 sequence (DNA): TGTGCCAGCAGCTTGGGGCCGACGAGCTCCTACGAGCAGTACTTC.

This sequence joins TRBV5-5 and TRBJ1-2, with 10 bases identical to TRBD1. J lost 6 bases, V lost 0 bases, and 8 bases had no gene match. Germline values: CDR1 SGHKS, CDR2 YYEKEE (reference sequence). This CDR3 is built from 16 residues. The CDR3 DNA is TGTGCCAGCAGCTTGGATTCGGGACAGGGGTTGGATGGCTACACCTTC. Protein product: CASSLDSGQGLDGYTF.

This clone was detected only once. The CDR3, as DNA: TGTGCCACCGGGACACTTGGCTACACCTTC. This translates into CATGTLGYTF. The V call is TRBV19, the J call TRBJ1-2; D is perhaps TRBD1 (6 bases). Trimming took 10 bases from V and 7 from J, leaving 10 bases between them. CDR1 is LNHDA, CDR2 SQIVND, per germline (reference sequence). CDR3 size: 10 residues.